This T cell receptor beta chain is drawn from a study of blood T cell repertoires in COVID-19. Study-level background: The United States, Italy and Spain provided the acute and convalescent COVID-19 samples.

Profiling relied on immunoSEQ multiplex PCR, and the TCRdb table lists in-frame clones only, not all of them. The repertoire has 100,000 to 150,000 clones, around four fifths of them found once; the top ten carry approximately 25%. CDR1 is SGDLS, CDR2 YYNGEE, per germline. Trimming took 0 bases from V and 9 from J; bases not matched to a gene: 5. This CDR3 has 15 amino acids. This clonotype was sampled from a human donor in a cohort sampled during active COVID-19. Sequencing was performed on peripheral blood. This chain links TRBV9 with TRBJ2-1, with TRBD2 identical over 11 bases. The CDR3 bases are TGTGCCAGCAGCGTAGTAGCGGGAGGGCCTTTTGAGCAGTTCTTC. It codes for CASSVVAGGPFEQFF.